This T cell receptor beta chain was sequenced during a study of B cell selection in AIRE deficiency. Study-level findings and limits: AIRE-deficient Tconv and Treg repertoires matched healthy donors in TCRBV, CDR3 length, diversity. Of about 3,900 shared Treg TCRbeta sequences, 30% to 40% were healthy-donor-only and over 9% patient-only.

Note on this clone: Its antigen is still unknown.

The repertoire was sequenced with immunoSEQ multiplex PCR; TCRdb's copy has only in-frame clones and lacks some. The repertoire has some 25,000 clones, about nine tenths of them found once; the top ten carry around 1.1%. Germline loops: CDR1 SGHVS, CDR2 FNYEAQ. The CDR3 runs to 15 residues. V shed 4 bases and J 6 bases; nucleotides not matched to a gene: 8. Sorted regulatory T cells were CD4-positive, CD25-high and CD127-low or negative. Controls came from healthy donors unrelated to patients. The gene calls are TRBV7-6 and TRBJ2-1; 8 bases agree with TRBD2. Sequencing input: CD4+CD25+ Tregs sorted from PBMCs. This TCR came from a human donor in good health. The CDR3 bases are TGTGCCAGCAGCTACGGACTAGCAGCAGGCAATGAGCAGTTCTTC. Amino acid sequence: CASSYGLAAGNEQFF. The variable domain in full, with the rest retrieved from reference TRBV7-6 and TRBJ2-1, is GAGVSQSPRYKVTKRGQDVALRCDPISGHVSLYWYRQALGQGPEFLTYFNYEAQQDKSGLPNDRFSAERPEGSISTLTIQRTEQRDSAMYRCASSYGLAAGNEQFFGPGTRLTVL.